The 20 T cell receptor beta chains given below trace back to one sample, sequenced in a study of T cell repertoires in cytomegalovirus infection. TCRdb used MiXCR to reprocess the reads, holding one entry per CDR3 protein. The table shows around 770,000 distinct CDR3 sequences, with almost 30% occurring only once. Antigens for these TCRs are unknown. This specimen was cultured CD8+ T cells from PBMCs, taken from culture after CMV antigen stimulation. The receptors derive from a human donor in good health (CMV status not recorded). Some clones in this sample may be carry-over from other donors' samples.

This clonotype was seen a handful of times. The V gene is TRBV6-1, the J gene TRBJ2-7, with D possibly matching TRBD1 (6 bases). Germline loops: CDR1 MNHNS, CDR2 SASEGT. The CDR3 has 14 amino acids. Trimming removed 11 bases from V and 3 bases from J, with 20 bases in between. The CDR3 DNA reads TGTGCCGTCCTTGGGGGCAGGGGCATCTACGAGCAGTACTTC. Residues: CAVLGGRGIYEQYF.

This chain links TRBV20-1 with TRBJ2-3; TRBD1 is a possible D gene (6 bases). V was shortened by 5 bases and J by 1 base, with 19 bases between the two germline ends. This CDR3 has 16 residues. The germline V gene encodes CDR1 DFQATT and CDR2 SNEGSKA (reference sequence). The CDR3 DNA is TGCAGTGCTTGGGGGCAATGGCCTTCGGGCACAGATACGCAGTATTTT. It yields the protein CSAWGQWPSGTDTQYF.

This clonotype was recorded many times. The CDR3 DNA follows: TGTGCCAGCAGCTTAGCCTCCGGACAGGGCACTCAGCCCCAGCATTTT. Its protein product is CASSLASGQGTQPQHF. The V gene is TRBV7-2, the J gene TRBJ1-5, with 8 bases fitting TRBD1. V dropped 0 bases and J dropped 6; count of bases not matched to a gene: 7. The germline V gene encodes CDR1 SGHTA and CDR2 FQGNSA. The CDR3 has 16 amino acids.

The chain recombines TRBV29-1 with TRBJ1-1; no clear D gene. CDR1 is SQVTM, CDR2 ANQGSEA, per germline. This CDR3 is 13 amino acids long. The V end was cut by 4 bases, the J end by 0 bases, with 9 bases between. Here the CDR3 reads CSVVGNLNTEAFF. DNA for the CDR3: TGCAGCGTTGTAGGCAATTTGAACACTGAAGCTTTCTTT.

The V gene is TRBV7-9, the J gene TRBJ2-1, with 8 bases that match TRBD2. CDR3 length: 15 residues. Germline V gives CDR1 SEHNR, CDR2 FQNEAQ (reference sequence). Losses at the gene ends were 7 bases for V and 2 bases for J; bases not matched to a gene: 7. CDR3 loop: CASILGGAPYNEQFF. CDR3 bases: TGTGCCAGCATCCTCGGGGGGGCCCCCTACAATGAGCAGTTCTTC.

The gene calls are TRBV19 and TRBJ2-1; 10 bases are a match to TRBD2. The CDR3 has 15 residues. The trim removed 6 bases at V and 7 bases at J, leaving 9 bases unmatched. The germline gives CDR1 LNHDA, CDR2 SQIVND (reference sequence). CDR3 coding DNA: TGTGCCAGTAGCAAAGCGGGGGGGCCAAGAAATGAGCAGTTCTTC. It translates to CASSKAGGPRNEQFF.

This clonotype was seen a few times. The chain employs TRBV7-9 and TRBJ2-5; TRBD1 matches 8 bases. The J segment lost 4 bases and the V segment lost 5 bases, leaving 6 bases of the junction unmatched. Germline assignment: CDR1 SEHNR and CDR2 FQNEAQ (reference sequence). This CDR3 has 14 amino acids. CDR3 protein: CASSLRTGRETQYF. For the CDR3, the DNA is TGTGCCAGCAGCCTCAGGACAGGGAGAGAGACCCAGTACTTC.

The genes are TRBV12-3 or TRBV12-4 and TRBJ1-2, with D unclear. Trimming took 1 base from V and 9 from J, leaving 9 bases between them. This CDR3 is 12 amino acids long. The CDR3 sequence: CASSLEGLSYTF. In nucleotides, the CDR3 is TGTGCCAGCAGTTTAGAAGGGCTGAGCTACACCTTC.

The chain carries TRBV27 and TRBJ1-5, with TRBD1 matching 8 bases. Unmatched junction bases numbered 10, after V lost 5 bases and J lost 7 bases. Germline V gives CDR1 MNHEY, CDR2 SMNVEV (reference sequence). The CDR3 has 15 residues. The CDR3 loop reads CASSTQQGVDQPQHF. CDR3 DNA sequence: TGTGCCAGCAGTACCCAACAGGGGGTTGACCAGCCCCAGCATTTT.

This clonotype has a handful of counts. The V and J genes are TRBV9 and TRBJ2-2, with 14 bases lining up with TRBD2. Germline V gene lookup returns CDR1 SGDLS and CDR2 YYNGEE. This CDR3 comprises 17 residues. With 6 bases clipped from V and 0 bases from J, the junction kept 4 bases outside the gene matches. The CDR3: CASKGLAGDPNTGELFF. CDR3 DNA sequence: TGTGCCAGCAAGGGACTAGCGGGGGACCCGAACACCGGGGAGCTGTTTTTT.

The CDR3 is CSARVRGTDTQYF. CDR3 nucleotides: TGCAGTGCTAGAGTCCGAGGGACAGATACGCAGTATTTT. V is TRBV20-1 and J is TRBJ2-3; tentative D call: TRBD2 (5 bases). V dropped 1 base and J dropped 3 bases, with 8 bases sitting between them. There are 13 residues in the CDR3. Germline V gene sequence: CDR1 DFQATT, CDR2 SNEGSKA (reference sequence).

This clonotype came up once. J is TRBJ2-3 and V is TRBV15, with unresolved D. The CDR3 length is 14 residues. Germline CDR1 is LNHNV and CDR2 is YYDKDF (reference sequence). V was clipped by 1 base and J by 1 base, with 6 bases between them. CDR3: CATSRVRGTDTQYF. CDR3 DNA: TGTGCCACCAGCAGAGTTAGAGGCACAGATACGCAGTATTTT.

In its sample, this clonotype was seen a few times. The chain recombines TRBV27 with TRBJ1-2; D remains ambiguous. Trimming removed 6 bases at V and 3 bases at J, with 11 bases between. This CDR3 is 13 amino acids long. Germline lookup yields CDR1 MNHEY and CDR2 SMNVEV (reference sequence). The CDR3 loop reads CASSWRVDYGYTF. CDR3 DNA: TGTGCCAGCAGCTGGCGGGTGGACTATGGCTACACCTTC.

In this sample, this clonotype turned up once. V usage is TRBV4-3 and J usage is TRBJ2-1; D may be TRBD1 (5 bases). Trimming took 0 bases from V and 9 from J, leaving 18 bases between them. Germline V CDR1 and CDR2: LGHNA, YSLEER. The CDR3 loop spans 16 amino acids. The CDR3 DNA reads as TGCGCCAGCAGCCAAGATATCCGACAGTCAGGCGGTGAGCAGTTCTTC. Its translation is CASSQDIRQSGGEQFF.

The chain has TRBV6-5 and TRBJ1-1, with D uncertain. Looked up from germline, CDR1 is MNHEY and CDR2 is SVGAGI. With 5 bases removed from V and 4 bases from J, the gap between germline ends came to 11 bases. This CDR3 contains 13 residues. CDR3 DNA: TGTGCCAGCAGTCCTATATGGAGCACTGAAGCTTTCTTT. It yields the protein CASSPIWSTEAFF.

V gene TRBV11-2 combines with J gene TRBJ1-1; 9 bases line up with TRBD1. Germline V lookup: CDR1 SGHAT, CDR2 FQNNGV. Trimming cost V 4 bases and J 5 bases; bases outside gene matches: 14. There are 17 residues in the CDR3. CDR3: CASSSADLWDRETEAFF. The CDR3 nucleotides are TGTGCCAGCAGCTCCGCAGATCTGTGGGACAGGGAGACTGAAGCTTTCTTT.

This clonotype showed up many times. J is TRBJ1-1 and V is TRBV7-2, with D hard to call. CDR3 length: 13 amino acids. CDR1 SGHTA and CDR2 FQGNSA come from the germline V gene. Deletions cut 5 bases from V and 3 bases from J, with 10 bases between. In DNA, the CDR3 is TGTGCCAGCAGCACCTATGCGGACACTGAAGCTTTCTTT. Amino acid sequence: CASSTYADTEAFF.

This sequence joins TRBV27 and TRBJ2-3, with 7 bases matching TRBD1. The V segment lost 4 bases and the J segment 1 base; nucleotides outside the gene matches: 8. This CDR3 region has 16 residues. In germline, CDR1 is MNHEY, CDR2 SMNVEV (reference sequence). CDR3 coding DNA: TGTGCCAGCAGTTCCGGGACAGTGGGGGGCACAGATACGCAGTATTTT. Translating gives CASSSGTVGGTDTQYF.

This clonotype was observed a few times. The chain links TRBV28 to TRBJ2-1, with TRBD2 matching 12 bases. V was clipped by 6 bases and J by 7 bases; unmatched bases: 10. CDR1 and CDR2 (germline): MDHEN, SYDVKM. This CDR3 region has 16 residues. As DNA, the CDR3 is TGTGCCAGCAGCTCTCTGCTAGCGGGGGGGCGTAATGAGCAGTTCTTC. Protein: CASSSLLAGGRNEQFF.

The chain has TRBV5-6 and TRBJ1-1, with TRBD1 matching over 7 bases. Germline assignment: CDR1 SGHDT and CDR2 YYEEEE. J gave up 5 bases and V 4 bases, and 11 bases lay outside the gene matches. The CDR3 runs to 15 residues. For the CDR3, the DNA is TGTGCCAGCAGCGGAGACAGGGTGAGTGGAACTGAAGCTTTCTTT. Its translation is CASSGDRVSGTEAFF.